These 16 T cell receptor beta chains originate from one sample sequenced in a study of cytotoxic CD8 clonotypes in ibrutinib-treated CLL. Clones were sequenced by immunoSEQ multiplex PCR, and TCRdb holds only the in-frame ones, with some missing. The sample consists of about 60,000 clones, 45% to 70% of them appearing once. Sequencing was performed on PBMCs, taken after 24 months of ibrutinib treatment. Source of these receptors: a human donor with chronic lymphocytic leukemia.

The V and J genes are TRBV7-8 and TRBJ1-4; TRBD1 matches at 7 bases. V lost 5 bases, J lost 7 bases, and 10 bases stayed unmatched. CDR1 is SGHVS, CDR2 FQNEAQ, per germline. The CDR3 sequence is 15 residues long. The CDR3 sequence is CASSGRQGISEKLFF. The CDR3, as DNA: TGTGCCAGCAGCGGTCGACAGGGTATTAGTGAAAAACTGTTTTTT.

The chain links TRBV9 to TRBJ2-7; D is ambiguous. V lost 1 base and J 0 bases, leaving 5 bases between the germline ends. Germline V gives CDR1 SGDLS, CDR2 YYNGEE. The CDR3 covers 13 residues. The DNA of the CDR3 is TGTGCCAGCAGCGTATGGGGCTCCTACGAGCAGTACGTC. As protein: CASSVWGSYEQYV.

This chain connects TRBV28 to TRBJ1-2, with D hard to call. The CDR3 runs 13 residues. The V end lost 2 bases, the J end lost 5 bases, and 9 bases lay between the germline ends. Germline assignment: CDR1 MDHEN and CDR2 SYDVKM. CDR3 sequence reads: CASSLTGSYGYTF. The CDR3 DNA reads as TGTGCCAGCAGTTTAACCGGGAGTTATGGCTACACCTTC.

The chain has TRBV7-6 and TRBJ1-5; D not resolved. Trimming left V 4 bases short and J 5 bases short, with 15 bases between. Germline V gene lookup returns CDR1 SGHVS and CDR2 FNYEAQ. The CDR3 totals 15 residues. The CDR3 nucleotides are TGTGCCAGCAGCTATAACGGGCGGACTTATCAGCCCCAGCATTTT. Translated, it gives CASSYNGRTYQPQHF.

The chain joins TRBV6-6 to TRBJ2-7; maybe TRBD1 (5 bases). The CDR3 has 13 amino acids. Germline CDR1 and CDR2: MNHNY and SVGAGI (reference sequence). V shed 6 bases and J shed 0 bases, with 9 bases lying between them. DNA for the CDR3: TGTGCCAGCAGGGACACCGGCTCCTACGAGCAGTACTTC. Translated: CASRDTGSYEQYF.

The V and J genes are TRBV6-1 and TRBJ1-1, with D uncertain. Per germline, CDR1 MNHNS and CDR2 SASEGT. The CDR3 totals 10 residues. V was trimmed by 5 bases and J by 9 bases, leaving 7 bases between them. The CDR3 is CASSQTQAFF. The CDR3 DNA follows: TGTGCCAGCAGTCAGACTCAAGCTTTCTTT.

The V gene is TRBV6-5, the J gene TRBJ1-2, with D unresolved. CDR3 size: 14 residues. The germline V gene encodes CDR1 MNHEY and CDR2 SVGAGI. Trimming removed 4 bases from V and 6 bases from J, with 15 bases in between. CDR3 in DNA: TGTGCCAGCAGTTCCCGTTGGTGGGCTCATGGCTACACCTTC. Encoded protein: CASSSRWWAHGYTF.

Ten or more counts support this clone. This sequence joins TRBV30 and TRBJ2-1; 13 bases align to TRBD2. The CDR3 runs 15 residues. Germline-derived CDR1 and CDR2 are GTSNPN and SVGIG (reference sequence). Losses at the gene ends were 6 bases for V and 5 bases for J; bases not matched to a gene: 7. The DNA of the CDR3 is TGTGCCTGCAGCAGACTAGCGGGAGGACACAATGAGCAGTTCTTC. The encoded protein is CACSRLAGGHNEQFF.

The chain has TRBV15 and TRBJ1-2, with TRBD1 matching 7 bases. Germline V gives CDR1 LNHNV, CDR2 YYDKDF (reference sequence). Trimming removed 3 bases from V and 2 bases from J; junction bases left unmatched: 12. The CDR3 is 17 amino acids. CDR3 sequence: CATSRALTGVRNYGYTF. The CDR3 DNA follows: TGTGCCACCAGCAGGGCCCTTACAGGGGTAAGAAACTATGGCTACACCTTC.

The chain combines TRBV7-9 with TRBJ2-1; 9 bases fit TRBD2. CDR3 length: 14 residues. CDR1 and CDR2 from the germline V gene are SEHNR and FQNEAQ (reference sequence). V shed 5 bases, J shed 8 bases, and the junction held 7 bases outside the gene matches. The CDR3 reads CASSPPGLAYEQFF. The CDR3 nucleotides read TGTGCCAGCAGCCCCCCGGGACTAGCCTATGAGCAGTTCTTC.

The chain has TRBV29-1 and TRBJ1-2; 7 bases agree with TRBD1. J lost 4 bases, V lost 5 bases, and 7 bases had no gene match. This CDR3 region has 13 residues. CDR1 SQVTM and CDR2 ANQGSEA come from the germline V gene. The CDR3, as DNA: TGCAGCGTTCCAACAGGGGACCTCTATGGCTACACCTTC. It codes for CSVPTGDLYGYTF.

The chain recombines TRBV28 with TRBJ2-1, with 11 bases identical to TRBD2. The CDR3 spans 15 residues. V was pared by 5 bases and J by 7 bases, with 7 bases of the junction left unmatched. The germline CDR1 and CDR2 sequences are MDHEN and SYDVKM. The CDR3 DNA follows: TGTGCCAGCAGTGCAACTAGCGGGGGTGGTAATGAGCAGTTCTTC. Its protein product is CASSATSGGGNEQFF. The whole variable domain, filled in from reference TRBV28 and TRBJ2-1, reads DVKVTQSSRYLVKRTGEKVFLECVQDMDHENMFWYRQDPGLGLRLIYFSYDVKMKEKGDIPEGYSVSREKKERFSLILESASTNQTSMYLCASSATSGGGNEQFFGPGTRLTVL.

As DNA, the CDR3 is TGTGCCAGTAGTAAGACGACAGATTCCTACGAGCAGTACGTC. This codes for CASSKTTDSYEQYV. The V and J genes are TRBV19 and TRBJ2-7; TRBD1 is a possible D gene (5 bases). CDR1 and CDR2 (germline): LNHDA, SQIVND (reference sequence). The germline V and J ends were trimmed by 4 bases and 1 base, with 11 bases remaining between them. This CDR3 has 14 residues.

The sample holds a few counts of this clone. The V call is TRBV18, the J call TRBJ2-7, with 11 positions matching TRBD1. The CDR3 sequence is 15 residues long. Germline CDR1 and CDR2: KGHSH and LQKENI. Losses at the gene ends were 3 bases for V and 4 bases for J; bases not matched to a gene: 5. Here the CDR3 reads CASSPDRGRNYEQYF. CDR3 nucleotide sequence: TGTGCCAGCTCACCGGACAGGGGGCGTAATTACGAGCAGTACTTC.

This chain joins TRBV5-4 and TRBJ2-3; D uncertain. The germline gives CDR1 SGHNT, CDR2 YYREEE (reference sequence). CDR3 length equals 14 residues. Between the trimmed V and J ends, which lost 4 bases and 4 bases, there was a span of 13 bases. Here the CDR3 reads CASSLDSIADTQYF. For the CDR3, the DNA is TGTGCCAGCAGCCTCGATTCGATCGCAGATACGCAGTATTTT.

This clone occurred many times. This sequence joins TRBV28 and TRBJ1-3; tentatively, D is TRBD1 (5 bases). Trimming pared 4 bases from V and 4 bases from J, leaving 11 bases between. The CDR3 covers 14 residues. CDR1 is MDHEN and CDR2 is SYDVKM in the germline V gene. CDR3 region: CASSWGGAGNTIYF. The CDR3 nucleotides are TGTGCCAGCAGTTGGGGGGGAGCGGGAAACACCATATATTTT.